These T cell receptor beta chains were read from a single sample in a study of blood T cell repertoires in COVID-19. Repertoires were generated with immunoSEQ multiplex PCR, while TCRdb's copy carries only in-frame clones and drops some. The sample has around 340,000 clones, about 86% seen once. The sequenced sample was PBMCs or T cells enriched from blood (not recorded which). These receptors originate from a woman between 40 and 55 years old with acute COVID-19. The CDR3 runs from the conserved cysteine through the conserved F or W. The D gene is left open where the match is weak. The size entry is marked missing in some rows and otherwise reads once, few, many or a size class.

v_call	j_call	clone_size	d_call	cdr3_aa	cdr3_nt
TRBV14	TRBJ2-5	-	TRBD2	CASSQLSSGGEETQYF	TGTGCCAGCAGCCAACTTTCCAGCGGGGGAGAAGAGACCCAGTACTTC
TRBV28	TRBJ1-5	-	TRBD1	CASSLSTGGTHSNQPQHF	TGTGCCAGCAGTTTATCGACAGGGGGCACACATAGCAATCAGCCCCAGCATTTT
TRBV7-2	TRBJ1-4	-	TRBD1	CASSLGLRGQGPSKLFF	TGTGCCAGCAGCTTAGGGTTGAGGGGACAGGGTCCGTCGAAACTGTTTTTT
TRBV27	TRBJ1-1	-	TRBD1	CASSLPGTGSEVRAFF	TGTGCCAGCAGTTTACCCGGGACAGGTTCTGAAGTCCGTGCTTTCTTT
TRBV19	TRBJ2-1	-	-	CASSVRDSLNEQFF	TGTGCCAGTAGTGTCCGGGACTCCCTTAATGAGCAGTTCTTC
TRBV5-4	TRBJ1-1	-	-	CASSQIDRMNTEAFF	TGTGCCAGCAGCCAGATCGACAGAATGAACACTGAAGCTTTCTTT
TRBV3-1/TRBV3-2	TRBJ2-7	-	TRBD1	CASSQDGQVPSEQYF	TGTGCCAGCAGCCAAGATGGACAGGTGCCTTCCGAGCAGTACTTC
TRBV14	TRBJ2-1	-	-	CASSQEVFRGRNNEQFF	TGTGCCAGCAGCCAAGAAGTATTCCGTGGGCGCAACAATGAGCAGTTCTTC
TRBV5-6	TRBJ2-3	once	-	CASSLWTGRAADTQYF	TGTGCCAGCAGCTTGTGGACCGGCAGGGCCGCAGATACGCAGTATTTT
TRBV7-8	TRBJ2-5	-	TRBD2	CASSVGLAGETQYF	TGTGCCAGCAGCGTCGGACTAGCGGGGGAGACCCAGTACTTC
TRBV6-6	TRBJ1-5	-	-	CASSYTGSNQPQHF	TGTGCCAGCAGTTACACGGGTAGCAATCAGCCCCAGCATTTT
TRBV19	TRBJ2-7	-	TRBD2	CASSLYWREGQEQYF	TGTGCCAGTAGTCTCTACTGGCGGGAGGGACAGGAGCAGTACTTC
TRBV7-8	TRBJ2-7	-	-	CASSLGDGGPYEQYF	TGTGCCAGCAGCTTAGGGGACGGGGGACCCTACGAGCAGTACTTC